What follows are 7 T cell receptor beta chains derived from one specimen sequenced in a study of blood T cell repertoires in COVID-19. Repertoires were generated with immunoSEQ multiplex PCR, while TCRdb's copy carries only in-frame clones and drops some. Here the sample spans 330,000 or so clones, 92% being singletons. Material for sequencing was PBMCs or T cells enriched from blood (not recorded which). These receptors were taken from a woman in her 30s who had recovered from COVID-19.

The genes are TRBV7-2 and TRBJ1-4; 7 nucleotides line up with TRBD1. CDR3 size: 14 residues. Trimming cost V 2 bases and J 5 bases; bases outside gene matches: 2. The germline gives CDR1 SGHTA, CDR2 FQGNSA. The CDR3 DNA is TGTGCCAGCAGCTTAAGGGGGCGCAATGAAAAACTGTTTTTT. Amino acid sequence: CASSLRGRNEKLFF.

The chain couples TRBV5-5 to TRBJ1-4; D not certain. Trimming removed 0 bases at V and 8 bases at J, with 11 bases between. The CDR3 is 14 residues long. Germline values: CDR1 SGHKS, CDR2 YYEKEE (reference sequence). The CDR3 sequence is CASSLEQIAEKLFF. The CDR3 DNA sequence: TGTGCCAGCAGCTTGGAGCAGATAGCCGAAAAACTGTTTTTT.

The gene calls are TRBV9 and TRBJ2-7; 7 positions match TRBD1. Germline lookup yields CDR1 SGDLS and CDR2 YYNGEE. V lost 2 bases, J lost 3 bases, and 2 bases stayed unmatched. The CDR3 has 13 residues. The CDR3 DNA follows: TGTGCCAGCAGCGTCCGACAGGGCTACGAGCAGTACTTC. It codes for CASSVRQGYEQYF. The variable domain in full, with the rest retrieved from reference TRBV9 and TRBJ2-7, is DSGVTQTPKHLITATGQRVTLRCSPRSGDLSVYWYQQSLDQGLQFLIQYYNGEERAKGNILERFSAQQFPDLHSELNLSSLELGDSALYFCASSVRQGYEQYFGPGTRLTVT.

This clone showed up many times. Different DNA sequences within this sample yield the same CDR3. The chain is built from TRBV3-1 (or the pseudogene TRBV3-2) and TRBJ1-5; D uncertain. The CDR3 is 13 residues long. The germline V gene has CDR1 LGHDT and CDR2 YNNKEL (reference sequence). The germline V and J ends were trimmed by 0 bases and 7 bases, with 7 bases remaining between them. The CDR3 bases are TGTGCCAGCAGCCAAGATAGAGCCCAGCCCCAGCATTTT. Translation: CASSQDRAQPQHF.

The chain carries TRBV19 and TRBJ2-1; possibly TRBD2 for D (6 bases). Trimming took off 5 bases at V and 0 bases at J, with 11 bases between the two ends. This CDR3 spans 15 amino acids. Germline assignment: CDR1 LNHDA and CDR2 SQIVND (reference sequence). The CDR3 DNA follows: TGTGCCAGTAGTGTCCGCGGGGACTCCTACAATGAGCAGTTCTTC. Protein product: CASSVRGDSYNEQFF.

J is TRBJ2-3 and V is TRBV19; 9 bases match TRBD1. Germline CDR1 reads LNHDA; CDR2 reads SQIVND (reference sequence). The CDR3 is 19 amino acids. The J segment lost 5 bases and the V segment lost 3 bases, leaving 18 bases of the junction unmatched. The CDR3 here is CASSMGARVRTGAEDTQYF. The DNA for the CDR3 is TGTGCCAGTAGTATGGGGGCGCGTGTGAGGACAGGGGCAGAAGATACGCAGTATTTT.

The CDR3 here is CASSPNRLERYNEQFF. For the CDR3, the DNA is TGTGCCAGCAGTCCGAATCGACTAGAACGGTACAATGAGCAGTTCTTC. The chain carries TRBV25-1 and TRBJ2-1, with D possibly being TRBD2 (6 bases). The CDR3 has 16 amino acids. Looked up from germline, CDR1 is MGHDK and CDR2 is SYGVNS. The V end was cut by 5 bases, the J end by 4 bases, with 18 bases between. Variable domain in full (rest from reference TRBV25-1 and TRBJ2-1): EADIYQTPRYLVIGTGKKITLECSQTMGHDKMYWYQQDPGMELHLIHYSYGVNSTEKGDLSSESTVSRIRTEHFPLTLESARPSHTSQYLCASSPNRLERYNEQFFGPGTRLTVL.